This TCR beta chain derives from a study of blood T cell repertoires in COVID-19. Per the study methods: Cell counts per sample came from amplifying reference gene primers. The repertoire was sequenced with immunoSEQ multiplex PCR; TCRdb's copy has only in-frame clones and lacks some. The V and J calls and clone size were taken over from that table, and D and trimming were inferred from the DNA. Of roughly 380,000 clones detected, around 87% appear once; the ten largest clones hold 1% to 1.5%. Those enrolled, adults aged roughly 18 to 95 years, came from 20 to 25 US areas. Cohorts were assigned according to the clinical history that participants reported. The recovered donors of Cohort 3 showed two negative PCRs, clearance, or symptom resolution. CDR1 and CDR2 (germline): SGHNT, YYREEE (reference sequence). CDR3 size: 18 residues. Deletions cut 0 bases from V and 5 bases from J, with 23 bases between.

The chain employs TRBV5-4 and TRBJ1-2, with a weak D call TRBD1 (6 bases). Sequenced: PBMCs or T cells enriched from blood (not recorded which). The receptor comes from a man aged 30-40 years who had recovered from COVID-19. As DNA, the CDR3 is TGTGCCAGCAGCTTGGGGCGTTCAACAGGGCTCCCTACGTATGGCTACACCTTC. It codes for CASSLGRSTGLPTYGYTF.